This T cell receptor beta chain emerged from a study of tumor-infiltrating lymphocytes in primary liver carcinoma. This CDR3 has 12 amino acids. The V gene's germline CDR1 is SQVTM and CDR2 ANQGSEA. Both RNA and DNA were isolated together from approximately 20-30 mg of bulk tissue that had not been sorted. As concerns this clonotype: A much larger clone lies one base from this, so it may be a read error.

The researchers produced TCR beta cDNA from around 500 ng total RNA with a constant-region primer. For TCR beta, libraries were produced by three nested multiplex PCR rounds using slightly modified ARM-PCR. Primers for the first two PCR rounds were TRBV1-TRBV30 forward primers and a C-beta reverse primer (about 9 cycles per round). TCRdb independently ran MiXCR on the multiplex PCR reads; one entry per CDR3 protein. The sample yields 55,000 to 70,000 distinct CDR3 sequences, 55% to 75% seen once. The receptor comes from a man between 40 and 49 years old with primary liver carcinoma and hepatitis B virus infection. Material for sequencing was liver tumor tissue from sampling region 2. The sample's subset: tumor region T2, inferior pole. The chain links TRBV29-1 to TRBJ2-2, with 9 nucleotides matching TRBD1. The DNA for the CDR3 is TGCAACGGTGGACAGGGGTCCGGGGAGCTGTTTTTT. Translation gives CNGGQGSGELFF.